This T cell receptor beta chain was sequenced during a study of blood T cells in healthy people across ages. Across the whole study: When template switching was applied, about one barcoded beta molecule was captured per two T cells. General study findings and limits: No one knew whether donors had CMV, which possibly confounded expanded clonotype changes.

It was with a sample-barcoded 5' primer and a J-beta primer mix that a second PCR of roughly 7 to 12 cycles was run. TCRdb redid the calling of the 5' RACE reads with MiXCR, one entry per CDR3 protein. The sample lists about 780,000 distinct CDR3 sequences, roughly 25% occurring once. For this clonotype: Its antigen is not known.

This CDR3 has 17 residues. Germline lookup yields CDR1 SGDLS and CDR2 YYNGEE. V was clipped by 0 bases and J by 0 bases, with 14 bases between them. This same sample was also part of a study on T cells of mothers and their children. That publication notes: The second PCR used the M1S primer, and this primer added sample barcodes and 2-4 random nucleotides.

The origin of this receptor is a boy between 5 and 17 years old in good health. The chain combines TRBV9 with TRBJ2-3; D may match TRBD1 or TRBD2 (6 bases each). The sequenced material came from blood. CDR3 coding DNA: TGTGCCAGCAGCGTAGGGGGGGACAAGCTAAGCACAGATACGCAGTATTTT. Its protein product is CASSVGGDKLSTDTQYF. Full variable domain (rest looked up from reference TRBV9 and TRBJ2-3): DSGVTQTPKHLITATGQRVTLRCSPRSGDLSVYWYQQSLDQGLQFLIQYYNGEERAKGNILERFSAQQFPDLHSELNLSSLELGDSALYFCASSVGGDKLSTDTQYFGPGTRLTVL.